The 22 T cell receptor beta chains presented below share a single source sample, sequenced in a study of long-term antiretroviral therapy in people with HIV (dated by TCRdb to between 2021 and 2024). The immunoSEQ hsTCRB v3.0 assay was used at survey level resolution to sequence the TRB variable region. In its TCRdb copy, this immuneACCESS table keeps in-frame sequences only and misses some clones. Where compared with another copy, unresolved V genes explain less than half of these, and the others have no known cause. This sample comprises roughly 15,000 clones, 70% to 90% of them detected only once. 9.5% to 13% of the sample lies in the top ten. The material sequenced was unsorted PBMCs, taken 6.2 years after starting antiretroviral therapy. Receptors were obtained from a man aged 35-49 years with HIV.

In DNA, the CDR3 is TGCGCCAGCAGCCAAGTACAGCTGTCCTACGAGCAGTACTTC. Its translation is CASSQVQLSYEQYF. The chain recombines TRBV4-1 with TRBJ2-7; the D is unclear. V dropped 1 base and J dropped 1 base, with 8 bases sitting between them. This CDR3 region has 14 residues. CDR1 MGHRA and CDR2 YSYEKL come from the germline V gene.

The chain combines TRBV11-1 with TRBJ2-2; either TRBD1 or TRBD2 may supply D (5 bases each). Per the germline V gene, CDR1 is SGHAT and CDR2 is FQDESV (reference sequence). V was pared by 5 bases and J by 0 bases, with 16 bases between. The CDR3 has 17 amino acids. In DNA, the CDR3 is TGTGCCAGCAGCCGGTCTTATGGGACGACGAACACCGGGGAGCTGTTTTTT. Its translation is CASSRSYGTTNTGELFF.

The rearrangement joins TRBV7-6 to TRBJ2-5; no clear D gene. This CDR3 has 13 amino acids. V gave up 1 base and J gave up 2 bases, with 5 bases separating them. The germline V gene encodes CDR1 SGHVS and CDR2 FNYEAQ. This CDR3 reads CASSLVIQETQYF. CDR3 DNA sequence: TGTGCCAGCAGCTTAGTTATTCAAGAGACCCAGTACTTC.

V is TRBV28 and J is TRBJ2-1; TRBD2 agrees at 12 bases. Unmatched junction bases numbered 7, after V lost 3 bases and J lost 7 bases. The CDR3 contains 16 residues. CDR1 is MDHEN and CDR2 is SYDVKM in the germline V gene. CDR3 amino acids: CASSFALAGGWNEQFF. The DNA of the CDR3 is TGTGCCAGCAGTTTCGCCCTAGCGGGAGGGTGGAATGAGCAGTTCTTC.

This clone was observed once. This chain connects TRBV7-3 to TRBJ2-7; 7 positions agree with TRBD2. CDR3 length: 13 amino acids. Germline CDR1 and CDR2: SGHTA and FQGTGA. V dropped 5 bases and J dropped 3; count of bases not matched to a gene: 4. The CDR3, as DNA: TGTGCCAGCAGCGACGGGGGGATCTACGAGCAGTACTTC. Encoded protein: CASSDGGIYEQYF.

The chain recombines TRBV27 with TRBJ1-5; tentative D call: TRBD1 (6 bases). V was trimmed by 4 bases and J by 3 bases, leaving 13 bases between them. CDR3 length: 15 amino acids. Germline V lookup: CDR1 MNHEY, CDR2 SMNVEV (reference sequence). This CDR3 reads CASSWSTGLNQPQHF. DNA for the CDR3: TGTGCCAGCAGTTGGTCTACAGGGCTCAATCAGCCCCAGCATTTT.

The chain combines TRBV9 with TRBJ2-2; no definite D call. The V end lost 4 bases, the J end lost 7 bases, and 11 bases lay between the germline ends. The germline V gene has CDR1 SGDLS and CDR2 YYNGEE. The CDR3 runs 13 residues. CDR3 sequence (DNA): TGTGCCAGCAGCTTCCAACCGCACGGGGAGCTGTTTTTT. This sequence encodes CASSFQPHGELFF.

This clone was recorded only once. The V and J genes are TRBV29-1 and TRBJ2-1; weak D call: TRBD2 (5 bases). The CDR3 covers 12 residues. Germline lookup yields CDR1 SQVTM and CDR2 ANQGSEA. V was clipped by 5 bases and J by 7 bases, with 12 bases between them. Here the CDR3 reads CSVPGSRNEQFF. The CDR3 region has the DNA TGCAGCGTTCCGGGATCACGGAATGAGCAGTTCTTC.

This chain connects TRBV11-2 to TRBJ2-2, with D uncertain. Trimming pared 4 bases from V and 9 bases from J, leaving 15 bases between. This CDR3 comprises 14 residues. The germline V gene encodes CDR1 SGHAT and CDR2 FQNNGV. The CDR3 DNA reads TGTGCCAGCAGCTCCCCTCCCCCTGGCCGGGAGCTGTTTTTT. Protein product: CASSSPPPGRELFF.

The rearrangement links TRBV19 to TRBJ2-1, with 10 bases matching TRBD2. Per the germline V gene, CDR1 is LNHDA and CDR2 is SQIVND (reference sequence). This CDR3 region has 15 residues. Trimming took 5 bases from V and 4 from J; bases not matched to a gene: 5. DNA for the CDR3: TGTGCCAGTAGTCGGGGACTAGCGTTATACAATGAGCAGTTCTTC. Its protein product is CASSRGLALYNEQFF.

In this sample, this clone turned up once. This chain links TRBV28 with TRBJ2-1; TRBD2 matches at 14 bases. This CDR3 has 18 amino acids. V trimming: 4 bases; J trimming: 2 bases; junction bases outside the gene matches: 7. The V gene's germline CDR1 is MDHEN and CDR2 SYDVKM. The CDR3 nucleotides read TGTGCCAGCAGTTCCGGGACTAGCGGGAGCTTCACCTACAATGAGCAGTTCTTC. This gives the protein CASSSGTSGSFTYNEQFF.

This chain joins TRBV19 and TRBJ2-7, with 9 positions matching TRBD1. Germline V gene sequence: CDR1 LNHDA, CDR2 SQIVND (reference sequence). V trimming: 3 bases; J trimming: 7 bases; junction bases outside the gene matches: 4. This CDR3 is built from 13 residues. This CDR3 is CASSMRQGGEQYF. Here the CDR3 DNA reads TGTGCCAGTAGTATGCGACAGGGGGGAGAGCAGTACTTC.

The chain couples TRBV7-8 to TRBJ2-1; no clear D. Trimming removed 1 base from V and 0 bases from J, with 10 bases in between. Germline CDR1 SGHVS, CDR2 FQNEAQ. The CDR3 contains 16 residues. This CDR3 is CASSLGFTGSYNEQFF. The DNA for the CDR3 is TGTGCCAGCAGCTTAGGCTTCACGGGCTCCTACAATGAGCAGTTCTTC.

This chain connects TRBV6-5 to TRBJ2-5, with D maybe TRBD2 (7 bases). V dropped 0 bases and J dropped 5 bases, with 13 bases sitting between them. This CDR3 is 15 amino acids long. CDR1 and CDR2 from the germline V gene are MNHEY and SVGAGI. DNA for the CDR3: TGTGCCAGCAGTTACTCGGGGGGGCCTCAGGAGACCCAGTACTTC. Its translation: CASSYSGGPQETQYF.

V is TRBV7-6 and J is TRBJ2-2, with unresolved D. The CDR3 has 13 residues. Trimming stripped 1 base from V and 5 bases from J, with 5 bases between. Germline CDR1 is SGHVS and CDR2 is FNYEAQ. The CDR3 here is CASSLGPTGELFF. The CDR3 coding sequence is TGTGCCAGCAGCTTAGGTCCGACCGGGGAGCTGTTTTTT.

This rearrangement joins TRBV28 to TRBJ1-5; D is unresolved. V lost 3 bases to trimming and J lost 1 base, with 7 bases between them. CDR1 is MDHEN and CDR2 is SYDVKM in the germline V gene. The CDR3 contains 14 residues. The chain's CDR3 is CASSFKGSNQPQHF. As DNA, the CDR3 is TGTGCCAGCAGTTTCAAGGGAAGCAATCAGCCCCAGCATTTT.

This clone occurred a few times. The rearrangement uses TRBV7-9 and TRBJ2-7; TRBD2 is a possible D gene (6 bases). Germline V gene sequence: CDR1 SEHNR, CDR2 FQNEAQ (reference sequence). The ends were cut back, 5 bases at V and 0 bases at J, with 17 bases in the middle. The CDR3 has 16 amino acids. For the CDR3, the DNA is TGTGCCAGCAGCGCCCTAGGGAGGCAGAGCTCCTACGAGCAGTACTTC. Residues: CASSALGRQSSYEQYF.

This sequence joins TRBV27 and TRBJ1-3; D not resolved. V was pared by 6 bases and J by 1 base, with 10 bases between. The CDR3 spans 14 residues. Germline-derived CDR1 and CDR2 are MNHEY and SMNVEV (reference sequence). For the CDR3, the DNA is TGTGCCAGCAGAACCGGTCCGTCTGGAAACACCATATATTTT. Translation: CASRTGPSGNTIYF.

The CDR3 DNA sequence: TGTGCCAGCAGCCCCACAGGGGGGTCGGTGGAACAGTATTTT. It codes for CASSPTGGSVEQYF. V gene TRBV7-9 combines with J gene TRBJ2-3; TRBD1 matches at 8 bases. The CDR3 length is 14 residues. CDR1 is SEHNR and CDR2 is FQNEAQ in the germline V gene (reference sequence). V lost 5 bases, J lost 12 bases, and 13 bases stayed unmatched.

The chain couples TRBV6-4 to TRBJ2-2; 10 nucleotides line up with TRBD1. Germline CDR1 MRHNA, CDR2 SNTAGT. The V gene end was trimmed by 3 bases and the J gene end by 3 bases; junction bases not matched to a gene: 1. CDR3 size: 15 residues. The chain's CDR3 is CASSEGTGDTGELFF. The CDR3 nucleotides are TGTGCCAGCAGTGAGGGGACAGGGGACACCGGGGAGCTGTTTTTT.

The rearrangement joins TRBV5-1 to TRBJ1-1; possibly TRBD1 for D (5 bases). Per germline, CDR1 SGHRS and CDR2 YFSETQ. The V end lost 4 bases, the J end lost 1 base, and 11 bases lay between the germline ends. This CDR3 has 14 residues. Written as DNA, the CDR3 is TGCGCCAGCAGCCAAGCCGGGGCGAACACTGAAGCTTTCTTT. Protein product: CASSQAGANTEAFF.

This clone has more than one count but fewer than ten. V gene TRBV9 combines with J gene TRBJ2-2; 8 nucleotides match TRBD1. The V segment lost 4 bases and the J segment 4 bases; nucleotides outside the gene matches: 3. The CDR3 covers 14 residues. In germline, CDR1 is SGDLS, CDR2 YYNGEE. The CDR3 spells CASSPDRGTGELFF. DNA for the CDR3: TGTGCCAGCAGCCCTGACAGGGGCACCGGGGAGCTGTTTTTT.